This T cell receptor (beta chain) stems from a study of shared clonotypes between healthy human individuals. Overall study context: Donor ages ranged 18 to 49 years: a couple of women, three men. Study results and caveats: Around 4.7% of naive CD4 clonotypes were shared across a handful of donors. Rarefaction exposed incomplete sorted-subset sequencing despite large depth.

The CDR3 covers 12 residues. Trimming stripped 2 bases from V and 8 bases from J, with 6 bases between. Per germline, CDR1 SNHLY and CDR2 FYNNEI. Measured with immunoSEQ multiplex PCR; TCRdb has only the in-frame clones, and not every one. The data hold millions of clones, with approximately 90% observed a single time. As for this clone: Its antigen is currently unknown.

Material: naive CD4+ T cells sorted from blood. This sample's subset: CD45RA+ positively selected. The origin of this receptor is a man aged 18 to 35 in good health. The genes are TRBV2 and TRBJ2-2; D may be TRBD2 (5 bases). The CDR3: CASSEWEGELFF. The CDR3 bases are TGTGCCAGCAGTGAATGGGAGGGGGAGCTGTTTTTT. Variable domain in full (rest from reference TRBV2 and TRBJ2-2): EPEVTQTPSHQVTQMGQEVILRCVPISNHLYFYWYRQILGQKVEFLVSFYNNEISEKSEIFDDQFSVERPDGSNFTLKIRSTKLEDSAMYFCASSEWEGELFFGEGSRLTVL.